The text below deals with one T cell receptor beta chain. Its antigen is undetermined. This record belongs to a study of T cell responses to AZD1222 COVID-19 vaccine. The CDR3 extends over 13 amino acids. Germline CDR1 reads MDHEN; CDR2 reads SYDVKM. With 2 bases removed from V and 1 base from J, the gap between germline ends came to 5 bases. Assay: immunoSEQ multiplex PCR; the TCRdb copy retains only in-frame clones and omits some. The data contain 70,000 to 95,000 clones, roughly nine tenths of them singletons. The study, taken as a whole, reports: In all cases, repertoires were sampled only after the peak T cell response. Recipients of two AZD1222 doses showed rising Spike-specific TCR breadth and depth.

This sequence was found in an adult in good health. This chain joins TRBV28 and TRBJ1-2, with unresolved D. The sequenced sample was peripheral blood, obtained on day 0 of MenACWY control vaccination. CDR3 in amino acids: CASSLAGNYGYTF. DNA for the CDR3: TGTGCCAGCAGTTTAGCGGGTAACTATGGCTACACCTTC.